This TCR beta chain was profiled in a study of identical twins. TCRdb reanalysed the 5' RACE reads using MiXCR and keeps one entry per CDR3 protein. The table records fewer than 250,000 distinct CDR3 sequences, 7% to 8.5% of them present only once. This clonotype was counted many times. The same data also went into a second study, on yellow fever vaccine responses in identical twins.

The specimen was CD8+ T cells sorted from blood. The TCR was taken from a young woman in good health.

This chain's CDR3 is CASSLAGTASYNSPLHF. CDR3 DNA: TGCGCCAGCAGCTTGGCTGGGACAGCGTCCTATAATTCACCCCTCCACTTT. The V gene is TRBV5-1, the J gene TRBJ1-6; 7 bases are shared with TRBD1. The CDR3 is 17 residues long. Germline V CDR1 and CDR2: SGHRS, YFSETQ. The ends lost 0 bases at V and 1 base at J; junction bases unmatched: 4.